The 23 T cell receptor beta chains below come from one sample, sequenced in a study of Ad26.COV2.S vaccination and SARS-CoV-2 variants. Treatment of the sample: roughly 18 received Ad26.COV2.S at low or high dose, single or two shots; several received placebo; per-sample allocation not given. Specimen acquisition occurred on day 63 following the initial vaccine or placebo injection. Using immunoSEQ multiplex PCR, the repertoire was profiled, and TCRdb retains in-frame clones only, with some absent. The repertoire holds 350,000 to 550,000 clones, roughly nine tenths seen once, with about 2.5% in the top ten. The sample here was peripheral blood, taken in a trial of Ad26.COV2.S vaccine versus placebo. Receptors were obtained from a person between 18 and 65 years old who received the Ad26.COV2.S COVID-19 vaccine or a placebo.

The CDR3 nucleotides read TGCACCAGCAGCCCTCGACAGACTGATGAAAAACTGTTTTTT. As protein: CTSSPRQTDEKLFF. This chain uses TRBV1 with TRBJ1-4; the table's D call, TRBD1, was not checked against the DNA. TRBV1 is assigned pseudogene status. This CDR3 region has 14 residues.

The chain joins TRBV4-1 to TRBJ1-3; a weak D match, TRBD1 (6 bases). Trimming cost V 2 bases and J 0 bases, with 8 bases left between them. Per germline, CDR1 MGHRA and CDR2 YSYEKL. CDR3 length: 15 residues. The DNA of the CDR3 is TGCGCCAGCAGCCAACCGGGACACTCTGGAAACACCATATATTTT. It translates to CASSQPGHSGNTIYF.

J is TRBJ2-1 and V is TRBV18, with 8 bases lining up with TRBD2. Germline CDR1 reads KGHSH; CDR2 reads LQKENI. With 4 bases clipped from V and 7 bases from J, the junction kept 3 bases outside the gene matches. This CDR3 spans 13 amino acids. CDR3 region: CASSRTSRNEQFF. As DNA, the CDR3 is TGTGCCAGCTCACGGACTAGCAGGAATGAGCAGTTCTTC.

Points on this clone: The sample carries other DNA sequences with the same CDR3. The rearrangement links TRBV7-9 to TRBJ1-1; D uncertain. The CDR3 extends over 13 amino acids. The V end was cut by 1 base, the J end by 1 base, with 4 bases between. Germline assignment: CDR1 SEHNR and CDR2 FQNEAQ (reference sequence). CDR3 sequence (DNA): TGTGCCAGCAGCTTAGATACGAACACTGAAGCTTTCTTT. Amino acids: CASSLDTNTEAFF.

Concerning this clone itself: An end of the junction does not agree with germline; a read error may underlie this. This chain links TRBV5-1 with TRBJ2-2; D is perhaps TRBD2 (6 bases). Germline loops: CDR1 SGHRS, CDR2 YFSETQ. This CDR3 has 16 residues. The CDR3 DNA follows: TGCGCCAGCGGCTTCGGGGGTAGGCACGGCACCGGGGAGCTGTTTTTT. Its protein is CASGFGGRHGTGELFF.

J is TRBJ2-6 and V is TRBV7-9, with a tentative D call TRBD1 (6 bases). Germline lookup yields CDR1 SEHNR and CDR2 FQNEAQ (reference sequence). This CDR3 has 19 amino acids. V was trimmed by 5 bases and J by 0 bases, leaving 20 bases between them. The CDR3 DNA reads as TGTGCCAGCAGCGGTTTCTGGGGCAGGGGAAGCTCTGGGGCCAACGTCCTGACTTTC. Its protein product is CASSGFWGRGSSGANVLTF.

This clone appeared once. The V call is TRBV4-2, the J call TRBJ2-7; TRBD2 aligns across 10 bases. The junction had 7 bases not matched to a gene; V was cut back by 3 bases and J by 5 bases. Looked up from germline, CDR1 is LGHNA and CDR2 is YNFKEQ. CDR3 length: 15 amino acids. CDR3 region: CASSQLSGGSNEQYF. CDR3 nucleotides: TGTGCCAGCAGCCAGCTTAGCGGGGGGTCCAACGAGCAGTACTTC.

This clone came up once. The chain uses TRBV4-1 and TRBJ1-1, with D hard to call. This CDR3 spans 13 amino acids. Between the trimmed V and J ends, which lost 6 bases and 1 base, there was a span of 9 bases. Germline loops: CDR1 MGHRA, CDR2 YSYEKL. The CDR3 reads CASSAGWNTEAFF. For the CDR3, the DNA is TGCGCCAGCAGTGCGGGGTGGAACACTGAAGCTTTCTTT.

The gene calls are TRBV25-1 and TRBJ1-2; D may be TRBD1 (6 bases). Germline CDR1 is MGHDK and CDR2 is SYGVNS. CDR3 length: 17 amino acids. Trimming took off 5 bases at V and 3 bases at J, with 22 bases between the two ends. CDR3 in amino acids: CASSSLGGASLYYGYTF. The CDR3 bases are TGTGCCAGCAGTTCACTTGGGGGGGCGTCGCTATACTATGGCTACACCTTC.

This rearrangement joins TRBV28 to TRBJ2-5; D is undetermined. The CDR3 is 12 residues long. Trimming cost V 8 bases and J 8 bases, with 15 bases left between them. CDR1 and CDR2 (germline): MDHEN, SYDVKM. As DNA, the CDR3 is TGTGCCAGCCGGTCGGCGGATATTACCCAGTACTTC. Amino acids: CASRSADITQYF.

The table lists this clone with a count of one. The CDR3 DNA reads TGTGCCAGCAGCAAAGCGGAGAGACTAGCGGGGGCCTGTTCCTACAATGAGCAGTTCTTC. Encoded protein: CASSKAERLAGACSYNEQFF. The gene calls are TRBV21-1 and TRBJ2-1; the tabulated D call, TRBD2, remains unverified against the DNA. TRBV21-1 constitutes a pseudogene. This CDR3 region has 20 residues.

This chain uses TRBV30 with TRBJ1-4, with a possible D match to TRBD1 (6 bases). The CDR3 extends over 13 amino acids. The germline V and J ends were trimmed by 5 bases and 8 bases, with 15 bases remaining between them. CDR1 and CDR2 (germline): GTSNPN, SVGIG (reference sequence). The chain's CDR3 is CAWGKGGYEKLFF. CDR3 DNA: TGTGCCTGGGGCAAGGGGGGATACGAAAAACTGTTTTTT.

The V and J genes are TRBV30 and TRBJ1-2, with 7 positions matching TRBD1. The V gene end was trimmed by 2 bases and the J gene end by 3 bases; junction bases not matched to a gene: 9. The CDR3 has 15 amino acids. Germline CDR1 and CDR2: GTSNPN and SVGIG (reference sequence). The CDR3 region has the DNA TGTGCCTGGAGTTTCGTGGGACAGCCTTACTATGGCTACACCTTC. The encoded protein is CAWSFVGQPYYGYTF. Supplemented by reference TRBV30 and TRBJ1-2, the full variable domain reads SQTIHQWPATLVQPVGSPLSLECTVEGTSNPNLYWYRQAAGRGLQLLFYSVGIGQISSEVPQNLSASRPQDRQFILSSKKLLLSDSGFYLCAWSFVGQPYYGYTFGSGTRLTVV.

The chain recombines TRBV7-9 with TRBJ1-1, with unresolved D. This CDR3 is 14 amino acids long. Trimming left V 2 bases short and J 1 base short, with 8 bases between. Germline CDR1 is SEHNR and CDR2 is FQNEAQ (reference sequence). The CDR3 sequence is CASSLRAGNTEAFF. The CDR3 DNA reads TGTGCCAGCAGCTTACGAGCAGGGAACACTGAAGCTTTCTTT.

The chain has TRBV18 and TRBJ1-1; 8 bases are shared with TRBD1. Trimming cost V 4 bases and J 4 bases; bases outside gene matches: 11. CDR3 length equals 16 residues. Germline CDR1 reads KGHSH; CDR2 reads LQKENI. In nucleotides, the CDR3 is TGTGCCAGCTCACTCCCGGGACAGGCCGGGGGCACTGAAGCTTTCTTT. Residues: CASSLPGQAGGTEAFF.

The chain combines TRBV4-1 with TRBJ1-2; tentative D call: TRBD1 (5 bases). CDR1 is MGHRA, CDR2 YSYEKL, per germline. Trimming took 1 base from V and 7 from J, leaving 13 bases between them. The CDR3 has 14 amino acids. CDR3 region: CASSQVRLGGGYTF. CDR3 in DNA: TGCGCCAGCAGCCAAGTACGCCTCGGGGGTGGCTACACCTTC.

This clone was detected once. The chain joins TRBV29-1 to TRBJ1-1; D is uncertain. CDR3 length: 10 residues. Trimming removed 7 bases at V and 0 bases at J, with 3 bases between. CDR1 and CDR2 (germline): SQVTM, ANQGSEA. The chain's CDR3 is CSAVNTEAFF. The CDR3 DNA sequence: TGCAGCGCGGTGAACACTGAAGCTTTCTTT.

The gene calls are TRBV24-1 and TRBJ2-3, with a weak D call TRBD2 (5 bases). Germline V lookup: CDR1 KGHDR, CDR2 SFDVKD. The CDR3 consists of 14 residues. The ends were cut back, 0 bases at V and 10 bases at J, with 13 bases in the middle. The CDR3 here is CATSDLTRGQAQYF. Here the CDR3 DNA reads TGTGCCACCAGTGATTTGACTAGAGGTCAGGCGCAGTATTTT.

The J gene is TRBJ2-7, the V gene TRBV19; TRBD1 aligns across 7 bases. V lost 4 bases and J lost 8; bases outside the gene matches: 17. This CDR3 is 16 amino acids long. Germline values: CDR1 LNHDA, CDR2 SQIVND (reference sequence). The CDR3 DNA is TGTGCCAGTAGTACCTCTTCGACAGGGCCAGGGGTCAAGCAGTACTTC. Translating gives CASSTSSTGPGVKQYF.

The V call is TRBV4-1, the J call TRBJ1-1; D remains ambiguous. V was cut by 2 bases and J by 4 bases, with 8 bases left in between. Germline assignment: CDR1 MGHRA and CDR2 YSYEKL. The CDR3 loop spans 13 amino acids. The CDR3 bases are TGCGCCAGCAGCCAAACCCTATTCACTGAAGCTTTCTTT. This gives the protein CASSQTLFTEAFF.

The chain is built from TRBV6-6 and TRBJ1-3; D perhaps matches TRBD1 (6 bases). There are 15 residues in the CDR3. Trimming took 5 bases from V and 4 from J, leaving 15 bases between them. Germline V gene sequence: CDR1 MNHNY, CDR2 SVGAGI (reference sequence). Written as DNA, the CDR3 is TGTGCCAGCAGTCCCCGCGGACAGTGGGGAAACACCATATATTTT. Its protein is CASSPRGQWGNTIYF.

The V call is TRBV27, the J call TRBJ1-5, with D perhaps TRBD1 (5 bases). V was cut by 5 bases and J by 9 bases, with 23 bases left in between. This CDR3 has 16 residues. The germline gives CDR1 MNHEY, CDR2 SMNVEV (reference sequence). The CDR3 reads CASSTTGTLDRSPQHF. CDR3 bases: TGTGCCAGCAGTACGACTGGGACCTTGGATCGTTCGCCCCAGCATTTT.

CDR3 loop: CASRDRGRPDTQYF. DNA of the CDR3: TGTGCCAGCAGAGACAGGGGTCGCCCAGATACGCAGTATTTT. The rearrangement links TRBV6-5 to TRBJ2-3; 8 nucleotides agree with TRBD1. The V gene's germline CDR1 is MNHEY and CDR2 SVGAGI. Unmatched junction bases numbered 6, after V lost 6 bases and J lost 4 bases. The CDR3 length is 14 residues.